This record covers a single T cell receptor beta chain. Its antigen is not identified. V was shortened by 0 bases and J by 8 bases, with 16 bases between the two germline ends. CDR3 length: 15 amino acids. Germline loops: CDR1 LNHNV, CDR2 YYDKDF (reference sequence). Only CD45RO-negative cells positively selected for CCR7 counted as naive CD8 cells, so terminally differentiated effector memory CD45RA+ cells were excluded. This sample is part of a study of shared clonotypes between healthy human individuals. General observations from the study: Shared clonotypes across all four donors exceeded non-shared ones in generation probability. Generally, naive subsets (rather than memory subsets) showed larger estimated richness. It was anticipated that sequencing depth would influence how many clonotypes donors shared.

Profiling relied on immunoSEQ multiplex PCR, and the TCRdb table lists in-frame clones only, not all of them. The table lists about 2,200,000 clones, approximately 94% of them singletons. This TCR was recovered from a man aged 18 to 29 in good health. Some clones in this sample may be carry-over from other donors' samples. This chain links TRBV15 with TRBJ1-2; D possibly corresponds to TRBD1 (6 bases). The specimen sequenced was naive CD8+ T cells from PBMCs. The CDR3 nucleotides read TGTGCCACCAGCAGAGATCGGGGGGCATCGGGAGGCTACACCTTC. This sequence encodes CATSRDRGASGGYTF.